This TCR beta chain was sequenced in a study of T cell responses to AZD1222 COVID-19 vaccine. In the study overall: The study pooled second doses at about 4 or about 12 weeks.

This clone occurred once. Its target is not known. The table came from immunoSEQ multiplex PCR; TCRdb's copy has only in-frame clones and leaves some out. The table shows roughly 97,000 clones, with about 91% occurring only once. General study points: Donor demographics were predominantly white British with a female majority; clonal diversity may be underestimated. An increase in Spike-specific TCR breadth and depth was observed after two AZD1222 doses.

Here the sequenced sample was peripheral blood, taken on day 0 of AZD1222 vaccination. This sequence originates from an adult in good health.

CDR3 residues: CASSFEGTEAFF. For the CDR3, the DNA is TGCGCCAGCAGCTTCGAGGGGACTGAAGCTTTCTTT. The chain recombines TRBV5-1 with TRBJ1-1; possible D gene TRBD1, 5 bases. V dropped 2 bases and J dropped 5 bases, with 7 bases sitting between them. The germline CDR1 and CDR2 sequences are SGHRS and YFSETQ. CDR3 size: 12 residues. The variable domain in full, completed from reference TRBV5-1 and TRBJ1-1, reads KAGVTQTPRYLIKTRGQQVTLSCSPISGHRSVSWYQQTPGQGLQFLFEYFSETQRNKGNFPGRFSGRQFSNSRSEMNVSTLELGDSALYLCASSFEGTEAFFGQGTRLTVV.